This TCR beta chain stems from a study of response to subunit inactivated influenza vaccine (dated by TCRdb to 2017 to 2018). About the study as a whole: The study used deep quantitative T cell receptor repertoire profiling to track responses to a trivalent subunit inactivated influenza vaccine. The study at large found these results: It was suggested by the authors that each seasonal influenza vaccination may recruit only a limited number of new T cells.

The method behind the library was RT-PCR. These reads were obtained on an Illumina HiSeq 2500. Using fastp trimming at Q25 and MiXCR clonotype assembly, TCRdb reanalyzed the public sequencing data and kept in-frame beta chains. Here each entry gathers all rows of one CDR3 protein and keeps the most common genes and DNA. Across this sample there are about 180,000 distinct CDR3 sequences, with around a tenth seen only once. The ten largest clones take up roughly 11% of the sample. In this sample, this clonotype turned up a few times. This clone's antigen is unknown. The sample holds no much larger clone one base away, and base qualities are not on file. CDR1 and CDR2, per the germline V gene (reference sequence), are LNHDA and SQIVND. Cut back by 3 bases and 2 bases, the V and J ends lie 14 bases apart. CDR3 length: 15 amino acids, cysteine to phenylalanine. Only CDR3 DNA is held: 45 bases, read in frame from base 1.

The sample here was non-naive T cells sorted from PBMCs, taken on the day of vaccination. The cell subset or site tag for this specimen amounts to: memory T cell fraction. Recombination connected TRBV19 to TRBJ2-7; the D gene is possibly TRBD2, with 6 bases matching. This clonotype was sampled from a man aged 45-60 years who received an inactivated influenza vaccine. Donor details come from another sample of the same person, matched by shared clones. The nucleotide sequence reads as follows: TGTGCCAGTAGTATGTCTGGGACTCGGGCCTACGAGCAGTACTTC. Translation gives CASSMSGTRAYEQYF.